This T cell receptor beta chain appears in the sequencing data of a study of cytomegalovirus exposure and HLA in healthy donors. Study conclusions and caveats: Through in vitro validation, a few CMV-associated chains were shown to be specific for CMV antigens. In an earlier analysis, in roughly 600 donors, most V segments appeared productive either ~87% or ~30% of the time. It was 150 to 200 TCR beta chains that were listed as cytomegalovirus-associated.

The V gene's germline CDR1 is SGHDT and CDR2 YYEEEE. Deletions cut 1 base from V and 2 bases from J, with 8 bases between. The CDR3 is 14 residues long. Unrecorded immune exposure was likely among donors, who were nominally healthy when sampled. The PCR was carried out with 60 Vbeta primers and 13 Jbeta primers. Data came from immunoSEQ multiplex PCR; TCRdb stores just in-frame clones and leaves some out. Among more than 200,000 clones listed, roughly 79% were seen once. Of note for this clone: The target antigen is unknown.

The TCR was taken from a male donor in good health and CMV-seronegative. Sequencing was performed on PBMCs. V gene TRBV5-6 combines with J gene TRBJ2-3; no definite D call. The CDR3 region has the DNA TGTGCCAGCAGCTTGACCCAGAACACAGATACGCAGTATTTT. It is translated as CASSLTQNTDTQYF.